The 19 T cell receptor beta chains listed next were all sequenced from one sample in a study of cytomegalovirus exposure and HLA in healthy donors (dated by TCRdb to about 2017). Library preparation was by the immunoSEQ multiplex PCR assay. A mixture of 60 forward primers for TCR Vbeta segments and 13 reverse primers for TCR Jbeta segments was used in the multiplex PCR. The table was pulled from immuneACCESS by TCRdb, which kept in-frame rearrangements only. Such tables lose some clones; where checked, under half of the loss comes from unresolved V genes, and the rest has no known cause. A total of 160,000 or so clones appear in this sample, roughly 80% of them only once. The top ten clonotypes cover 1.5% to 2% of the sample. The sample consisted of PBMCs. The origin of the receptors is a man aged 18 to 30 in good health and CMV-seronegative.

The chain couples TRBV6-5 to TRBJ2-7; D gene unclear. CDR3 length: 12 residues. Germline loops: CDR1 MNHEY, CDR2 SVGAGI. V gave up 5 bases and J gave up 7 bases, with 12 bases separating them. Here the CDR3 reads CASSIGAGEQYF. CDR3 in DNA: TGTGCCAGCAGTATCGGAGCTGGGGAGCAGTACTTC.

The chain carries TRBV7-2 and TRBJ2-1; 8 positions agree with TRBD1. V shed 3 bases and J 1 base; nucleotides not matched to a gene: 2. The CDR3 covers 15 residues. Germline V gene sequence: CDR1 SGHTA, CDR2 FQGNSA. The DNA for the CDR3 is TGTGCCAGCAGCTTTGGACAGGGTTCCTACAATGAGCAGTTCTTC. Translation gives CASSFGQGSYNEQFF.

The V call is TRBV27, the J call TRBJ2-5; a weak D match, TRBD1 (5 bases). V was pared by 3 bases and J by 5 bases, with 13 bases between. Germline V gene data show CDR1 as MNHEY and CDR2 as SMNVEV (reference sequence). The CDR3 loop spans 14 amino acids. CDR3 region: CASSFRVGGETQYF. The DNA of the CDR3 is TGTGCCAGCAGTTTCAGGGTTGGTGGGGAGACCCAGTACTTC.

A few counts support this clone. This rearrangement joins TRBV7-6 to TRBJ1-1; D remains ambiguous. Trimming removed 1 base at V and 1 base at J, with 4 bases between. The CDR3 sequence is 13 residues long. Germline values: CDR1 SGHVS, CDR2 FNYEAQ. CDR3 nucleotide sequence: TGTGCCAGCAGCTTAGTACAGAACACTGAAGCTTTCTTT. Translating gives CASSLVQNTEAFF.

This clone came up a few times. J is TRBJ2-7 and V is TRBV6-5; 7 nucleotides match TRBD1. Germline CDR1 MNHEY, CDR2 SVGAGI. The CDR3 runs 13 residues. V dropped 6 bases and J dropped 0; count of bases not matched to a gene: 2. CDR3 sequence (DNA): TGTGCCAGCAGGGGGGACAGCTCCTACGAGCAGTACTTC. This gives the protein CASRGDSSYEQYF.

In this sample, this clone turned up once. The rearrangement uses TRBV5-1 and TRBJ2-1; D is perhaps TRBD1 (5 bases). CDR3 size: 14 residues. The germline gives CDR1 SGHRS, CDR2 YFSETQ. Trimming took 4 bases from V and 4 from J, leaving 12 bases between them. The CDR3 sequence: CASSEPTAYNEQFF. The CDR3 bases are TGCGCCAGCAGCGAACCGACAGCATACAATGAGCAGTTCTTC.

The chain joins TRBV7-8 to TRBJ2-7; D is possibly TRBD2 (6 bases). Germline V gene sequence: CDR1 SGHVS, CDR2 FQNEAQ. The CDR3 length is 15 residues. Trimming took 6 bases from V and 3 from J, leaving 18 bases between them. The CDR3 nucleotides read TGTGCCAGCAGACGCCGGGACTCCTCCGTCTACGAGCAGTACTTC. This gives the protein CASRRRDSSVYEQYF.

This clone turned up a few times. This rearrangement joins TRBV5-8 to TRBJ2-5, with 8 nucleotides matching TRBD1. The V and J ends lost 4 bases and 1 base, in that order; junction bases with no gene match: 3. Germline V gene data show CDR1 as SGHTS and CDR2 as YDEGEE. The CDR3 is 14 residues long. The CDR3 nucleotides are TGTGCCAGCAGCCCGGGGACAGGCCAAGAGACCCAGTACTTC. It specifies CASSPGTGQETQYF.

The J gene is TRBJ2-5, the V gene TRBV25-1; 8 bases are a match to TRBD1. From germline, CDR1 is MGHDK and CDR2 SYGVNS. After removal of 6 bases from V and 5 bases from J, the junction contained 8 bases not matched to a gene. CDR3 length: 14 residues. The CDR3: CASRRTGMGETQYF. As DNA, the CDR3 is TGTGCCAGCAGGAGGACAGGGATGGGGGAGACCCAGTACTTC.

This rearrangement joins TRBV10-3 to TRBJ2-1; D is perhaps TRBD1 (6 bases). Trimming took off 4 bases at V and 4 bases at J, with 11 bases between the two ends. The germline V gene has CDR1 ENHRY and CDR2 SYGVKD. There are 14 residues in the CDR3. CDR3 DNA sequence: TGTGCCATCAGTGCAGGGGATAGGTACAATGAGCAGTTCTTC. Translated: CAISAGDRYNEQFF.

This chain links TRBV19 with TRBJ2-7; a weak D match, TRBD2 (5 bases). Trimming removed 4 bases from V and 2 bases from J, with 12 bases in between. The CDR3 runs to 14 residues. The V gene's germline CDR1 is LNHDA and CDR2 SQIVND (reference sequence). CDR3 DNA: TGTGCCAGTAGTACGGAGGACGTTCCCTACGAGCAGTACTTC. Residues: CASSTEDVPYEQYF.

V usage is TRBV7-2 and J usage is TRBJ2-3; D is possibly TRBD1 (6 bases). The CDR3 length is 14 residues. Trimming took 5 bases from V and 4 from J, leaving 13 bases between them. CDR1 and CDR2 from the germline V gene are SGHTA and FQGNSA. CDR3 DNA sequence: TGTGCCAGCAGCATACAGGGCCCCCCAGATACGCAGTATTTT. This gives the protein CASSIQGPPDTQYF. Full variable domain (missing parts from reference TRBV7-2 and TRBJ2-3): GAGVSQSPSNKVTEKGKDVELRCDPISGHTALYWYRQSLGQGLEFLIYFQGNSAPDKSGLPSDRFSAERTGGSVSTLTIQRTQQEDSAVYLCASSIQGPPDTQYFGPGTRLTVL.

The chain recombines TRBV7-9 with TRBJ2-2, with 8 positions matching TRBD1. V dropped 7 bases and J dropped 7; count of bases not matched to a gene: 14. CDR1 SEHNR and CDR2 FQNEAQ come from the germline V gene (reference sequence). There are 16 residues in the CDR3. CDR3 DNA sequence: TGTGCCAGCACCTTTGGACAGGGTTTACTTGACGGGGAGCTGTTTTTT. Translated, it gives CASTFGQGLLDGELFF.

The J gene is TRBJ2-5, the V gene TRBV29-1; D is perhaps TRBD2 (6 bases). The J call may be wrong; the DNA end is better matched by TRBJ2-7. The CDR3 loop spans 13 amino acids. Germline CDR1 SQVTM, CDR2 ANQGSEA. The CDR3 DNA sequence: TGCAGCGTTGAAGCCCGCCGGGGGTACGAGCAGTACTTC. It is translated as CSVEARRGYEQYF.

This clone was observed a handful of times. The genes are TRBV6-6 and TRBJ1-5; 7 bases align to TRBD1. Germline values: CDR1 MNHNY, CDR2 SVGAGI (reference sequence). The CDR3 covers 15 residues. The trim removed 2 bases at V and 2 bases at J, leaving 3 bases unmatched. Written as DNA, the CDR3 is TGTGCCAGCAGTTACCTTGGGACAGGCAATCAGCCCCAGCATTTT. Protein sequence: CASSYLGTGNQPQHF.

The chain employs TRBV6-1 and TRBJ2-5, with D perhaps matching TRBD2 (6 bases). The length of the CDR3 is 12 residues. V shed 8 bases and J shed 7 bases, with 14 bases lying between them. Germline V gives CDR1 MNHNS, CDR2 SASEGT. The CDR3 here is CASREQPGTQYF. The CDR3 DNA reads TGTGCCAGCCGGGAGCAGCCAGGGACCCAGTACTTC.

The V call is TRBV7-9, the J call TRBJ2-1, with D possibly being TRBD1 (5 bases). V was cut by 4 bases and J by 4 bases, with 14 bases left in between. The germline V gene encodes CDR1 SEHNR and CDR2 FQNEAQ (reference sequence). This CDR3 has 15 amino acids. As DNA, the CDR3 is TGTGCCAGCAGCTACCGGAAGGGGTGGTACAATGAGCAGTTCTTC. This gives the protein CASSYRKGWYNEQFF.

This chain connects TRBV7-2 to TRBJ2-7; 8 positions match TRBD2. The CDR3 sequence is 14 residues long. In germline, CDR1 is SGHTA, CDR2 FQGNSA. V trimming: 5 bases; J trimming: 2 bases; junction bases outside the gene matches: 5. The CDR3 sequence: CASSRTSGAYEQYF. The CDR3 DNA follows: TGTGCCAGCAGCCGAACTAGCGGCGCCTACGAGCAGTACTTC.

The chain employs TRBV6-1 and TRBJ2-5, with D possibly being TRBD2 (5 bases). CDR3 length: 15 residues. Germline loops: CDR1 MNHNS, CDR2 SASEGT. V shed 7 bases and J shed 2 bases, with 17 bases lying between them. In DNA form, the CDR3 reads TGTGCCAGCATCGACCCGAGGGTGATACAAGAGACCCAGTACTTC. Its protein product is CASIDPRVIQETQYF.